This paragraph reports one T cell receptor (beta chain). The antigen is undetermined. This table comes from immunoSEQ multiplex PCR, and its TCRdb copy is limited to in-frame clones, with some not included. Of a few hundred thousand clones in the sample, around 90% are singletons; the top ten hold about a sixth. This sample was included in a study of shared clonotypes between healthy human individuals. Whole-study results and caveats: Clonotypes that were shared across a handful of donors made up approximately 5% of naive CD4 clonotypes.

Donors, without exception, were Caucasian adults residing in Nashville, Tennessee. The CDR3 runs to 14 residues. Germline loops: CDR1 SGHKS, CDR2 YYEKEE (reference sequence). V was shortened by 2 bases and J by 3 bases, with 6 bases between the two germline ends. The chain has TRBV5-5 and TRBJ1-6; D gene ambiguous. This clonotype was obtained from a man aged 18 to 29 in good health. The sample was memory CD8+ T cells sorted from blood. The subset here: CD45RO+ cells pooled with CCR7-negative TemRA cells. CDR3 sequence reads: CASSLSNYNSPLHF. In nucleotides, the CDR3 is TGTGCCAGCAGCTTATCCAACTATAATTCACCCCTCCACTTT. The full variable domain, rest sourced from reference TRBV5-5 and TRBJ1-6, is DAGVTQSPTHLIKTRGQQVTLRCSPISGHKSVSWYQQVLGQGPQFIFQYYEKEERGRGNFPDRFSARQFPNYSSELNVNALLLGDSALYLCASSLSNYNSPLHFGNGTRLTVT.